This T cell receptor (beta chain) was captured in a study of cytomegalovirus exposure and HLA in healthy donors. As regards this clone: Its antigen remains unknown.

The donors were healthy bone marrow donors. Study-wide results and caveats: When analyzed later, the rates of TCR association showed variation by HLA locus, with DRB1 the most and HLA-C the fewest. Earlier analysis looked at TCR beta V segments, and most were productive about 87% or about 30% of the time. In a later analysis, donors in an Asian-associated ancestry cluster reportedly had fewer N-insertions in productive TCRs than the cohort mean.

In the PCR, 60 Vbeta and 13 Jbeta primers were used. This table comes from immunoSEQ multiplex PCR, and its TCRdb copy is limited to in-frame clones, with some not included. This sample has roughly 160,000 clones, with about 85% found just once. This sequence was found in a boy aged 2-9 years in good health and CMV-seronegative. Sequencing input: PBMCs.

The CDR3 is CASPTGGPDTQYF. The CDR3 DNA reads as TGTGCCAGCCCAACCGGAGGACCAGATACGCAGTATTTT. The chain recombines TRBV27 with TRBJ2-3, with D perhaps TRBD2 (5 bases). The CDR3 extends over 13 amino acids. Per germline, CDR1 MNHEY and CDR2 SMNVEV (reference sequence). V lost 8 bases and J 4 bases, leaving 13 bases between the germline ends.